This T cell receptor (beta chain) originates from a study of tumor-infiltrating lymphocytes in primary liver carcinoma. Unsorted whole blood yielded the blood RNA, and germline DNA was also extracted. From roughly 500 ng total RNA, TCR beta cDNA was generated with a primer in the constant region. Libraries of TCR beta came from three nested multiplex PCR rounds with slightly modified ARM-PCR. PCR rounds one and two used TRBV1-TRBV30 forward primers with a C-beta reverse primer for around 11 cycles each. Using its own MiXCR run on the multiplex PCR reads, TCRdb lists one record per CDR3 protein. The table includes fewer than 350,000 distinct CDR3 sequences, less than 75% detected once. Germline CDR1 MNHNY, CDR2 SVGAGI (reference sequence). V lost 4 bases and J lost 2, with 21 bases in between. CDR3 length equals 19 residues.

The sample taken for sequencing was peripheral blood. This sequence joins TRBV6-6 and TRBJ2-6; the D is unclear. The sequence came from a man in his forties with primary liver carcinoma and hepatitis B virus infection. CDR3 sequence reads: CASSSPVAPLSPGANVLTF. CDR3 DNA sequence: TGTGCCAGCAGTTCCCCGGTGGCACCCTTAAGCCCTGGGGCCAACGTCCTGACTTTC.